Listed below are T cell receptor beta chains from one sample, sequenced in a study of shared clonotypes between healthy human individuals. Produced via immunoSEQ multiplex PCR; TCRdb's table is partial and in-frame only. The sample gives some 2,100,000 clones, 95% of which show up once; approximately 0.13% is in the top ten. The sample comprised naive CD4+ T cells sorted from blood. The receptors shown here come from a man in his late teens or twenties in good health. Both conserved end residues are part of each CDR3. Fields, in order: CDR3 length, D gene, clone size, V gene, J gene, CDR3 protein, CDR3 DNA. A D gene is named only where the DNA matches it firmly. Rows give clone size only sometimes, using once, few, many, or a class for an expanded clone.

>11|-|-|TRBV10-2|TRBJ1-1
CASTGNSEAFF
TGCGCCAGCACTGGGAACAGTGAAGCTTTCTTT
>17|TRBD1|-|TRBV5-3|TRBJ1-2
CARSPRDRETYGRGYTF
TGTGCCAGAAGCCCCCGGGACAGGGAGACTTATGGTAGGGGCTACACCTTC
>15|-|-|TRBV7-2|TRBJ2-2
CASSLVGRESGELFF
TGTGCCAGCAGCTTAGTAGGGCGGGAATCCGGGGAGCTGTTTTTT
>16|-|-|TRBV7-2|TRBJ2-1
CASSLTERRTINEQFF
TGTGCCAGCAGCTTAACTGAGCGGCGGACGATCAATGAGCAGTTCTTC
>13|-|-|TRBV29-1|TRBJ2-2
CSVGWQSAGELFF
TGCAGCGTTGGGTGGCAGTCGGCCGGGGAGCTGTTTTTT
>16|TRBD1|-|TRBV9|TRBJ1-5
CASSASGQGGNQPQHF
TGTGCCAGCAGCGCTTCGGGACAGGGGGGCAATCAGCCCCAGCATTTT
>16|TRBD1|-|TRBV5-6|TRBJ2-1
CASSLETGESYNEQFF
TGTGCCAGCAGCTTGGAGACAGGGGAATCCTACAATGAGCAGTTCTTC
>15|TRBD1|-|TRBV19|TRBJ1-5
CASIDNRGLGQPQHF
TGTGCCAGTATCGATAACAGGGGTTTGGGTCAGCCCCAGCATTTT
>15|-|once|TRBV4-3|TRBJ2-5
CASSHLQGGKETQYF
TGCGCCAGCAGCCACCTACAGGGGGGGAAAGAGACCCAGTACTTC
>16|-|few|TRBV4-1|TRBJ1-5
CASSQVPGDSNQPQHF
TGCGCCAGCAGCCAAGTACCAGGGGATAGCAATCAGCCCCAGCATTTT
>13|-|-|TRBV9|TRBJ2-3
CASSVNTGDTQYF
TGTGCCAGCAGCGTAAACACGGGAGATACGCAGTATTTT
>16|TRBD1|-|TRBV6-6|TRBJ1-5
CASSYRQGFDNQPQHF
TGTGCCAGCAGTTACAGACAGGGTTTTGACAATCAGCCCCAGCATTTT
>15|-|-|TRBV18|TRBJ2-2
CASSPDRYNTGELFF
TGTGCCAGCTCACCCGACAGGTATAACACCGGGGAGCTGTTTTTT
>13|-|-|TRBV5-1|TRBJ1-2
CASSLSGWDGYTF
TGCGCCAGCAGCTTATCAGGGTGGGACGGCTACACCTTC
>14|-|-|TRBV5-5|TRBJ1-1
CASSLALSGAEAFF
TGTGCCAGCAGCTTGGCCCTGAGCGGTGCTGAAGCTTTCTTT
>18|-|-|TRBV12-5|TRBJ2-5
CASGPFSKTADSQETQYF
TGTGCTAGTGGTCCCTTTTCAAAGACAGCGGACTCCCAAGAGACCCAGTACTTC
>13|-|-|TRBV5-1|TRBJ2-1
CASSTYAGNEQFF
TGCGCCAGCAGCACCTATGCGGGCAATGAGCAGTTCTTC
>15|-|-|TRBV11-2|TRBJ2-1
CASSLETNPYNEQFF
TGTGCCAGCAGCCTGGAAACGAATCCCTACAATGAGCAGTTCTTC
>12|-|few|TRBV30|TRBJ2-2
CARITGTGELFF
TGTGCCCGAATAACAGGGACCGGGGAGCTGTTTTTT
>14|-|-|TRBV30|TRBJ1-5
CAWSKAVSNQPQHF
TGTGCCTGGAGTAAGGCGGTTAGCAATCAGCCCCAGCATTTT
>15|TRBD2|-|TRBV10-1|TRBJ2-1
CASSPTSGGYNEQFF
TGCGCCAGCAGCCCCACTAGCGGGGGCTACAATGAGCAGTTCTTC
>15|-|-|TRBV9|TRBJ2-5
CASSARDSWGETQYF
TGTGCCAGCAGCGCCCGGGACTCTTGGGGGGAGACCCAGTACTTC
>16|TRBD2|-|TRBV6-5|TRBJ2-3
CASSYVAGGPTDTQYF
TGTGCCAGCAGTTACGTGGCGGGAGGACCTACAGATACGCAGTATTTT
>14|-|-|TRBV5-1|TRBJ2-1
CASKQRPNYNEQFF
TGCGCCAGCAAGCAGCGTCCCAACTACAATGAGCAGTTCTTC
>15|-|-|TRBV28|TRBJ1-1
CASSPSGGANTEAFF
TGTGCCAGCAGTCCCTCGGGGGGGGCGAACACTGAAGCTTTCTTT
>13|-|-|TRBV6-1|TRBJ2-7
CASSENRAYEQYF
TGTGCCAGCAGTGAAAACCGAGCCTACGAGCAGTACTTC
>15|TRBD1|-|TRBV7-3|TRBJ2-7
CASSLRGQGSYEQYF
TGTGCCAGCAGCTTAAGGGGACAGGGTTCCTACGAGCAGTACTTC